This T cell receptor beta chain derives from a study of radiation and T cells in renal cell carcinoma. Indicated time point: baseline pretreatment blood. Stated treatment: 15 Gy SBRT to primary tumor, nephrectomy 4 weeks later. Serial blood draws occurred at baseline and 2 and 4 weeks post-SBRT. The patient's renal cell carcinoma had clear cell pathology. TCRdb's table, derived via immunoSEQ multiplex PCR, lists solely in-frame clones and lacks some. The data contain about 140,000 clones, approximately 82% of them singletons. General study points: Without pretreatment biopsies, baseline tumor clonotype presence was undetermined.

About this clone itself: Its antigen remains unidentified.

Germline V gene data show CDR1 as SGHRS and CDR2 as YFSETQ. V lost 5 bases, J lost 2 bases, and 3 bases stayed unmatched. There are 15 residues in the CDR3. The clonotype was recovered from a woman aged 45-59 years with renal cell carcinoma. The V call is TRBV5-1, the J call TRBJ2-5; 13 bases align to TRBD2. Sequencing used blood, obtained from a patient whose treatment included radiotherapy and nephrectomy. CDR3 protein: CASRGLAGAQETQYF. The CDR3 bases are TGCGCCAGCAGAGGACTAGCGGGGGCGCAAGAGACCCAGTACTTC.